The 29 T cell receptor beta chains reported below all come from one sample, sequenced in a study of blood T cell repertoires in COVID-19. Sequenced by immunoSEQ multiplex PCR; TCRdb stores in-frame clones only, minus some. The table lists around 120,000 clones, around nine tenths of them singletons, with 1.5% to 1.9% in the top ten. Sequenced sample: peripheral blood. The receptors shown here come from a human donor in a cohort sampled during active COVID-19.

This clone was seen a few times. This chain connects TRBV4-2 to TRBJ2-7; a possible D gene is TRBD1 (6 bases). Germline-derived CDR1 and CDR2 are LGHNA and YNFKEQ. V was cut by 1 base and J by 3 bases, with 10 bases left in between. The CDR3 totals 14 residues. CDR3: CASSQVTGNYEQYF. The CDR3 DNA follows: TGTGCCAGCAGCCAAGTGACAGGTAACTACGAGCAGTACTTC.

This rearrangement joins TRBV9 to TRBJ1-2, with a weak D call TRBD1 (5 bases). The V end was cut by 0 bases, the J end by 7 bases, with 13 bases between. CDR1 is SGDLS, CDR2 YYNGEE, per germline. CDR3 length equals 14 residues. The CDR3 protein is CASSVDGDSSGYTF. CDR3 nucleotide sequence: TGTGCCAGCAGCGTAGATGGGGACTCAAGTGGCTACACCTTC.

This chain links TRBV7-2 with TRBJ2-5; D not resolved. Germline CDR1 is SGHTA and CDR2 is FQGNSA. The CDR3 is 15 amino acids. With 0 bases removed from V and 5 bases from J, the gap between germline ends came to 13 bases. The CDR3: CASSLALSQRETQYF. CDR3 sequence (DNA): TGTGCCAGCAGCTTAGCTTTGTCCCAGAGGGAGACCCAGTACTTC. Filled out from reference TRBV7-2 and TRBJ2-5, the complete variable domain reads GAGVSQSPSNKVTEKGKDVELRCDPISGHTALYWYRQSLGQGLEFLIYFQGNSAPDKSGLPSDRFSAERTGGSVSTLTIQRTQQEDSAVYLCASSLALSQRETQYFGPGTRLLVL.

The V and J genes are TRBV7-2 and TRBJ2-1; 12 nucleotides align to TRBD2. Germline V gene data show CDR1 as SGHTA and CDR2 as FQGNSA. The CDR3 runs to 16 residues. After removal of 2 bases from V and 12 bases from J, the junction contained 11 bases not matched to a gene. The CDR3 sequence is CASSLPGLAGTDGQFF. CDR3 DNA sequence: TGTGCCAGCAGCTTACCTGGACTAGCGGGGACCGATGGGCAGTTCTTC.

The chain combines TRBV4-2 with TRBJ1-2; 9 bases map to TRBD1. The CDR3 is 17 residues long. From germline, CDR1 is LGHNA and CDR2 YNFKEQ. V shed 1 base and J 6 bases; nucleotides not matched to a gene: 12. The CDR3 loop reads CASSQVWDRVRADGYTF. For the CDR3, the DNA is TGTGCCAGCAGCCAAGTTTGGGACAGGGTTCGAGCTGATGGCTACACCTTC.

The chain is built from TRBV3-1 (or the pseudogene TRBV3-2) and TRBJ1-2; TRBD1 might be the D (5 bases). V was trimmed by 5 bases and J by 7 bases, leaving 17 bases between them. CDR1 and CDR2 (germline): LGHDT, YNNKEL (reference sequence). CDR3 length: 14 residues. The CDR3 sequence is CASSIGRGGGGYTF. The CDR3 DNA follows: TGTGCCAGCAGCATTGGTCGCGGGGGAGGTGGCTACACCTTC.

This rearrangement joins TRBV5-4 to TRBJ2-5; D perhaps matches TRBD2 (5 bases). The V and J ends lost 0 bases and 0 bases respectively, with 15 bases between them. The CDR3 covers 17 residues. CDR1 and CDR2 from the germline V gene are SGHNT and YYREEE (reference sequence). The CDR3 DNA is TGTGCCAGCAGCTTGGGTTCGGCTGCCGGGGACCAAGAGACCCAGTACTTC. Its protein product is CASSLGSAAGDQETQYF.

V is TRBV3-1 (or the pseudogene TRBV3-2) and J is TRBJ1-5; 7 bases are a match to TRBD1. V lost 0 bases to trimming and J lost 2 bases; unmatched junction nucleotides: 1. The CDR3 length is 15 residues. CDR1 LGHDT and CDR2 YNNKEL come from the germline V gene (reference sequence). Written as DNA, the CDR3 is TGTGCCAGCAGCCAAGATACAGGGGGCAATCAGCCCCAGCATTTT. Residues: CASSQDTGGNQPQHF.

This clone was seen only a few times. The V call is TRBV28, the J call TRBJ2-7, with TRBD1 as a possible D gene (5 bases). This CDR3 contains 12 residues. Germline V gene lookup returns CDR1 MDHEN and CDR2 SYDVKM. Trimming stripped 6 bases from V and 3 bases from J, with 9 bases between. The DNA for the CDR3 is TGTGCCAGCAGCGACCAGGGCTACGAGCAGTACTTC. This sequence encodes CASSDQGYEQYF.

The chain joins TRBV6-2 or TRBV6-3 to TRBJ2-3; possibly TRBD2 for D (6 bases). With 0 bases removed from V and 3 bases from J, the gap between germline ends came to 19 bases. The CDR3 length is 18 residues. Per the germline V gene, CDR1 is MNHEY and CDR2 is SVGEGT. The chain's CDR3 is CASSYSLLAPDTTDTQYF. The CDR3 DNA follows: TGTGCCAGCAGTTACTCACTACTAGCCCCGGATACGACAGATACGCAGTATTTT.

The CDR3 DNA is TGTGCCAGCAGTTCAGGGGGTCAGGGGGACACCATATATTTT. Translating it yields CASSSGGQGDTIYF. This chain links TRBV28 with TRBJ1-3, with TRBD1 matching over 7 bases. Germline V CDR1 and CDR2: MDHEN, SYDVKM. J was trimmed by 8 bases and V by 4 bases; bases with no gene match: 8. The CDR3 loop spans 14 amino acids.

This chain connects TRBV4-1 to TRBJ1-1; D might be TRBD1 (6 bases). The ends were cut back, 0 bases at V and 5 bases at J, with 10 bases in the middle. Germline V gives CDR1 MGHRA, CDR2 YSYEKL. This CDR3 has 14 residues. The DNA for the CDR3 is TGCGCCAGCAGCCAAGAGGGGGCGAGGACTGAAGCTTTCTTT. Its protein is CASSQEGARTEAFF.

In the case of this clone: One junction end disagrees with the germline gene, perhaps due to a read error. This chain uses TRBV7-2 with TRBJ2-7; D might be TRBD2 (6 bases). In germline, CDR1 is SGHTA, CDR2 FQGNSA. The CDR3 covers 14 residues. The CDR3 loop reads CVSSFWTKTYEQYF. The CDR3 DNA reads TGTGTCAGCAGCTTCTGGACTAAGACCTACGAGCAGTACTTC.

For the CDR3, the DNA is TGTGCCAGCAGTTCGGGAGGCGGGAGGGATCAGCCCCAGCATTTT. Its protein is CASSSGGGRDQPQHF. This sequence joins TRBV28 and TRBJ1-5; D remains unclear. V lost 4 bases and J lost 5, with 15 bases in between. This CDR3 comprises 15 residues. Germline V CDR1 and CDR2: MDHEN, SYDVKM.

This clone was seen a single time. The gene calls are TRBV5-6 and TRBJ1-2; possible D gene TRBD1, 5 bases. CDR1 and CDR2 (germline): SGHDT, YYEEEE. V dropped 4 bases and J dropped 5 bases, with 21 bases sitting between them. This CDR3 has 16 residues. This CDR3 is CASSRPGTGGGYGYTF. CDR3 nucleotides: TGTGCCAGCAGCCGTCCCGGGACGGGGGGGGGATATGGCTACACCTTC. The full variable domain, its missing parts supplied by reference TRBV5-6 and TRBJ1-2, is DAGVTQSPTHLIKTRGQQVTLRCSPKSGHDTVSWYQQALGQGPQFIFQYYEEEERQRGNFPDRFSGHQFPNYSSELNVNALLLGDSALYLCASSRPGTGGGYGYTFGSGTRLTVV.

CDR3 sequence reads: CARSLGGWGGDNSNQPQHF. CDR3 coding DNA: TGTGCCAGAAGCTTAGGAGGATGGGGGGGCGATAATAGCAATCAGCCCCAGCATTTT. This chain connects TRBV5-3 to TRBJ1-5, with D perhaps matching TRBD1 (6 bases). TRBV5-3 is an ORF, and what it does is uncertain. V lost 2 bases, J lost 0 bases, and 21 bases lay in between. The CDR3 runs 19 residues.

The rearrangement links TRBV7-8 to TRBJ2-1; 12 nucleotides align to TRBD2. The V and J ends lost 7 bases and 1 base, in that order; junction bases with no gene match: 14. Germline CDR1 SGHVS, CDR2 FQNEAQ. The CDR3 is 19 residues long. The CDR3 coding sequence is TGTGCCAGCACCCAAGTCACCCTAGCGGGGGGGCTGTCCTACAATGAGCAGTTCTTC. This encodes CASTQVTLAGGLSYNEQFF.

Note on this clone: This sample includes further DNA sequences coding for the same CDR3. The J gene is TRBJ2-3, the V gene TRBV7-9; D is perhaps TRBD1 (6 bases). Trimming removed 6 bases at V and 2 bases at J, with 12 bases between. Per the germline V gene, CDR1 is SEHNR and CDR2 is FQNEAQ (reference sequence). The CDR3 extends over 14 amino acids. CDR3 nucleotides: TGTGCCAGCAGTCTTGACAGGCCCACAGATACGCAGTATTTT. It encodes CASSLDRPTDTQYF. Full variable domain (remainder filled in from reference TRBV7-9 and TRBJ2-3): DTGVSQNPRHKITKRGQNVTFRCDPISEHNRLYWYRQTLGQGPEFLTYFQNEAQLEKSRLLSDRFSAERPKGSFSTLEIQRTEQGDSAMYLCASSLDRPTDTQYFGPGTRLTVL.

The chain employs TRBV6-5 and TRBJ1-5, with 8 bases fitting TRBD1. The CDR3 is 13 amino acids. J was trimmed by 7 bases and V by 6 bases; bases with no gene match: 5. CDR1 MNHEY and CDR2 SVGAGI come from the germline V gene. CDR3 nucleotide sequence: TGTGCCAGCAGCCCGGACAGGGTCCAGCCCCAGCATTTT. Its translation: CASSPDRVQPQHF.

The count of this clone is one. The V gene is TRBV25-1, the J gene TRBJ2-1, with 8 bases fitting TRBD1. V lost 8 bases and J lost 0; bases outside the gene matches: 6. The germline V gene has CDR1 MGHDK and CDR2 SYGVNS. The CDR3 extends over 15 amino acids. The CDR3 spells CASRGQENSYNEQFF. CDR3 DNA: TGTGCCAGCCGGGGACAGGAAAACTCCTACAATGAGCAGTTCTTC.

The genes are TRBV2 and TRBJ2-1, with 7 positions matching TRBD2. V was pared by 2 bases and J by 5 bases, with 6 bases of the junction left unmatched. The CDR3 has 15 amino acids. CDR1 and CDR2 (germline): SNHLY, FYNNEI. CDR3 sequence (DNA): TGTGCCAGCAGTGAATCGGAGCGGGATGACAATGAGCAGTTCTTC. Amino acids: CASSESERDDNEQFF.

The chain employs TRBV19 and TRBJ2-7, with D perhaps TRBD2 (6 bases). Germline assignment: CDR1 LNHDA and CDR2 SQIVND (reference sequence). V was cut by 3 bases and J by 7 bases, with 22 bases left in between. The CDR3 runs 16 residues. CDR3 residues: CASSILAGTANQEQYF. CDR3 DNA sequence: TGTGCCAGTAGTATTTTGGCGGGGACGGCCAACCAGGAGCAGTACTTC.

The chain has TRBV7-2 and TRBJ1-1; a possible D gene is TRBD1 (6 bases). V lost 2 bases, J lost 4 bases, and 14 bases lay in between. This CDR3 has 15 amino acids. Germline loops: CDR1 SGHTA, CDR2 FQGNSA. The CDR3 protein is CASSLFAQGFTEAFF. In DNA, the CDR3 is TGTGCCAGCAGCTTATTTGCGCAGGGGTTCACTGAAGCTTTCTTT.

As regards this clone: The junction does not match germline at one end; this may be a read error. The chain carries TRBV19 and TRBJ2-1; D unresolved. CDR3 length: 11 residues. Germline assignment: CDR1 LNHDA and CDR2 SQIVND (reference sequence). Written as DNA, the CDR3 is TGTGCCAGTAGCATAGGCGGTGAGCAGTTCTTC. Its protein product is CASSIGGEQFF.

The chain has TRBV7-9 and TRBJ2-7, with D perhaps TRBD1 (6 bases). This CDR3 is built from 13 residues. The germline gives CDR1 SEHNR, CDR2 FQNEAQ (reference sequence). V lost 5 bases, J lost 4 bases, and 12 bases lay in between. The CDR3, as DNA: TGTGCCAGCAGCGGCCGGGACAATTACGAGCAGTACTTC. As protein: CASSGRDNYEQYF. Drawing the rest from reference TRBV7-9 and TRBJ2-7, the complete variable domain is DTGVSQNPRHKITKRGQNVTFRCDPISEHNRLYWYRQTLGQGPEFLTYFQNEAQLEKSRLLSDRFSAERPKGSFSTLEIQRTEQGDSAMYLCASSGRDNYEQYFGPGTRLTVT.

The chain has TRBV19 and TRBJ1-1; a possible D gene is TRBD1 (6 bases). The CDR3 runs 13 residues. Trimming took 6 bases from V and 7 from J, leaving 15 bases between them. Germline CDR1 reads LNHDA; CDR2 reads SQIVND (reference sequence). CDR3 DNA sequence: TGTGCCAGTAGCAGAACAGGGAATAGTGAAGCTTTCTTT. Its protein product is CASSRTGNSEAFF.

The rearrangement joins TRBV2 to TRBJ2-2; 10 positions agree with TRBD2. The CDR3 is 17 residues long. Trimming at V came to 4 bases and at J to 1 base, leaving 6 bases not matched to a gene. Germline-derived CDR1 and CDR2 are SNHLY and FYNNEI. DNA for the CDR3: TGTGCCAGCAGTGCCAAACCTAGCGGGGGGAACACCGGGGAGCTGTTTTTT. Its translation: CASSAKPSGGNTGELFF. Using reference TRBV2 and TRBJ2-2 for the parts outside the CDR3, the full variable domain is EPEVTQTPSHQVTQMGQEVILRCVPISNHLYFYWYRQILGQKVEFLVSFYNNEISEKSEIFDDQFSVERPDGSNFTLKIRSTKLEDSAMYFCASSAKPSGGNTGELFFGEGSRLTVL.

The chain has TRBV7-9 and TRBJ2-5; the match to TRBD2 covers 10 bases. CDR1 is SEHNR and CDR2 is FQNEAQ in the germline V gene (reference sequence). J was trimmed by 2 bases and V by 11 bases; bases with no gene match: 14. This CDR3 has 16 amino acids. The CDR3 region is CAVMQREGRGQETQYF. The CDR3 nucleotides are TGTGCCGTTATGCAGCGGGAGGGGAGAGGGCAAGAGACCCAGTACTTC.

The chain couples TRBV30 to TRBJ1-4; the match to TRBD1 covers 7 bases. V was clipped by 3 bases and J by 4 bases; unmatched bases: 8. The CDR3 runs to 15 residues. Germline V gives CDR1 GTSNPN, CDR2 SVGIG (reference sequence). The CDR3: CAWRRWAGGNEKLFF. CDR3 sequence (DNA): TGTGCCTGGAGGAGGTGGGCAGGGGGTAATGAAAAACTGTTTTTT.